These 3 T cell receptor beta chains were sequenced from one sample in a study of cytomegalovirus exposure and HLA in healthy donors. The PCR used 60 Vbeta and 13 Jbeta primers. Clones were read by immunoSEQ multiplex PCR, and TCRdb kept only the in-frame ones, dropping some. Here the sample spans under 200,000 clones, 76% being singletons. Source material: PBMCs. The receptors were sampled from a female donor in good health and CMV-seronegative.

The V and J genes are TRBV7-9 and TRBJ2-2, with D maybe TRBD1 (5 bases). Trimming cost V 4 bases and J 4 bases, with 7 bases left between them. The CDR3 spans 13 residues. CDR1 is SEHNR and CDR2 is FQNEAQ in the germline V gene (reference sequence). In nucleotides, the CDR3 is TGTGCCAGCAGCTCTAGGGGCACCGGGGAGCTGTTTTTT. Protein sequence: CASSSRGTGELFF.

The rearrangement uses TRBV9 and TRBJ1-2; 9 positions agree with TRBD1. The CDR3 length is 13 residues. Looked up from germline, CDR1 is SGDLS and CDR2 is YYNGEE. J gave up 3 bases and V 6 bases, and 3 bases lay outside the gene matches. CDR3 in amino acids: CASTGTGHYGYTF. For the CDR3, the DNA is TGTGCCAGCACCGGGACAGGGCACTATGGCTACACCTTC.

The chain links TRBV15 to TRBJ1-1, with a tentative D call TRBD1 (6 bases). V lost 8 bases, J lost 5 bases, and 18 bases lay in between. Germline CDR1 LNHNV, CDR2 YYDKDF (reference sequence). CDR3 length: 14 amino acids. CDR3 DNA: TGTGCCACCTCCTTAGGGGGTGCAGGGACTGAAGCTTTCTTT. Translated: CATSLGGAGTEAFF.